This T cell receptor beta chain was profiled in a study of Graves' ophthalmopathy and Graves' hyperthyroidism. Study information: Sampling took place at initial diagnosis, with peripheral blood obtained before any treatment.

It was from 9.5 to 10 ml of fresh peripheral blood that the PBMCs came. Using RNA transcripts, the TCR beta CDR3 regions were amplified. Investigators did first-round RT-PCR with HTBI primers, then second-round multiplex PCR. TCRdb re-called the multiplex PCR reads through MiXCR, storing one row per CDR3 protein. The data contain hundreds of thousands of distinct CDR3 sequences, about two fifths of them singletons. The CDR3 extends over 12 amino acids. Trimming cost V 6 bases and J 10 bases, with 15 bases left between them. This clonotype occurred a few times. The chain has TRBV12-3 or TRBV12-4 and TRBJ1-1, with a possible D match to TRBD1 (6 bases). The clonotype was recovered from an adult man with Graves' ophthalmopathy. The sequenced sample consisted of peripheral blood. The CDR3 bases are TGTGCCAGCAGCCCCAGGGGAGTGTCAGCTTTCTTT. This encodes CASSPRGVSAFF.